The present T cell receptor (beta chain) was sequenced within a study of blood T cell repertoires in COVID-19. Looking at the study overall: Some COVID-19 samples were acute and others convalescent; all came from the United States, Italy and Spain. Sources were T cells, B-cell-depleted T cells, or PBMCs; the material itself was cDNA or gDNA.

V gave up 7 bases and J gave up 4 bases, with 17 bases separating them. The CDR3 has 14 amino acids. Germline assignment: CDR1 SQVTM and CDR2 ANQGSEA. Under the authors' procedure: Amplification of reference gene primers was used by the study to estimate nucleated cell counts. TCRdb's table, derived via immunoSEQ multiplex PCR, lists solely in-frame clones and lacks some. Clone size and the V and J calls come from that table; the DNA yielded D and trimming. In the table there are some 160,000 clones, more than 70% of which are singletons. Only one count was recorded for this clone. The chain employs TRBV29-1 and TRBJ1-3; tentative D call: TRBD1 (6 bases). The source material was peripheral blood. This TCR came from a man between 60 and 70 years old with acute or convalescent COVID-19. CDR3 region: CSAGAGAGGNTIYF. For the CDR3, the DNA is TGCAGCGCCGGAGCGGGGGCGGGAGGAAACACCATATATTTT.